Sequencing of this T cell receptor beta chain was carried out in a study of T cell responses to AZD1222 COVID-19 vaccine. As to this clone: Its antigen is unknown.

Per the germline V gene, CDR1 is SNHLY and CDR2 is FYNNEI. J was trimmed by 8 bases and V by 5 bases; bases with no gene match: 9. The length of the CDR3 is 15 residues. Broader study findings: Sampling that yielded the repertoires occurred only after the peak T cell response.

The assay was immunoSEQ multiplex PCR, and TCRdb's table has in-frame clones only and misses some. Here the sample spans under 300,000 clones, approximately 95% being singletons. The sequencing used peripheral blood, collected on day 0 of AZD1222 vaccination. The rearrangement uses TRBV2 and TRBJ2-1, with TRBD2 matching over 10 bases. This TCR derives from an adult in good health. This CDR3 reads CASSSIAGGGHEQFF. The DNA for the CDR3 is TGTGCCAGCAGTTCCATAGCGGGGGGAGGCCATGAGCAGTTCTTC.